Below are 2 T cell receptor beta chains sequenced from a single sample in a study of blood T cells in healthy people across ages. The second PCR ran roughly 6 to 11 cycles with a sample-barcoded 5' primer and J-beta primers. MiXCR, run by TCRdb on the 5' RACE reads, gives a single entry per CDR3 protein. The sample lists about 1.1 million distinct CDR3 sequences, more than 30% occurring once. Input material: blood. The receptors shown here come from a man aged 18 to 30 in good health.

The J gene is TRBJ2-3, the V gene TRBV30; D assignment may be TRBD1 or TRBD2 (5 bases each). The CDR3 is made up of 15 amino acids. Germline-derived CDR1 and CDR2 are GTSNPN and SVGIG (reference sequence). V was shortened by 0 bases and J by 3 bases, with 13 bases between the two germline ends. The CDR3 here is CAWSVRGATTDTQYF. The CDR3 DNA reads TGTGCCTGGAGTGTACGAGGGGCTACAACAGATACGCAGTATTTT.

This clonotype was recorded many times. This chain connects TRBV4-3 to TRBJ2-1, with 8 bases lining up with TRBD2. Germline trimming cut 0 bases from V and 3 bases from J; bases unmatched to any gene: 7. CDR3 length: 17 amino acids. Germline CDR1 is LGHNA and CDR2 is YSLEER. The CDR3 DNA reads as TGCGCCAGCAGCCAAGAAGACTCTGCGGGGGGCTACAATGAGCAGTTCTTC. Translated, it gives CASSQEDSAGGYNEQFF.